Shown below are 27 T cell receptor beta chains from a single sample sequenced in a study of blood T cell repertoires in COVID-19. Sequenced by immunoSEQ multiplex PCR; TCRdb stores in-frame clones only, minus some. The sample lists 350,000 or so clones; about 90% were seen once. The sequencing input was peripheral blood. Source of these receptors: a man younger than 35 with active or convalescent COVID-19.

The rearrangement joins TRBV12-2 to TRBJ1-1; the table's D call of TRBD1 was not tested on the DNA. TRBV12-2 is a pseudogene segment. The CDR3 extends over 20 amino acids. The CDR3 loop reads CASRSPAYREQRDQNTEAFF. The CDR3 DNA sequence: TGTGCAAGTCGCTCGCCCGCTTACAGGGAACAGAGAGATCAGAACACTGAAGCTTTCTTT.

CDR3 DNA sequence: TGTGCCAGCAGCTCAGCACCGGGACAGTACTATAGCAATCAGCCCCAGCATTTT. This encodes CASSSAPGQYYSNQPQHF. The chain has TRBV7-3 and TRBJ1-5; 7 positions agree with TRBD1. Germline CDR1 and CDR2: SGHTA and FQGTGA. V gave up 4 bases and J gave up 0 bases; unmatched junction bases: 12. The CDR3 length is 18 residues.

The rearrangement uses TRBV11-2 and TRBJ2-1; TRBD1 might be the D (6 bases). Deletions cut 1 base from V and 7 bases from J, with 11 bases between. CDR1 is SGHAT and CDR2 is FQNNGV in the germline V gene. This CDR3 spans 14 amino acids. CDR3 in amino acids: CASSLGQVFNEQFF. DNA of the CDR3: TGTGCCAGCAGCTTAGGACAGGTTTTTAATGAGCAGTTCTTC.

V gene TRBV19 combines with J gene TRBJ2-2; D might be TRBD1 (5 bases). Trimming took off 4 bases at V and 5 bases at J, with 11 bases between the two ends. This CDR3 contains 14 residues. Germline V CDR1 and CDR2: LNHDA, SQIVND (reference sequence). This CDR3 is CASSTQGWTGELFF. For the CDR3, the DNA is TGTGCCAGTAGTACCCAGGGTTGGACCGGGGAGCTGTTTTTT. Drawing the rest from reference TRBV19 and TRBJ2-2, the complete variable domain is DGGITQSPKYLFRKEGQNVTLSCEQNLNHDAMYWYRQDPGQGLRLIYYSQIVNDFQKGDIAEGYSVSREKKESFPLTVTSAQKNPTAFYLCASSTQGWTGELFFGEGSRLTVL.

The gene calls are TRBV6-6 and TRBJ1-4; TRBD1 agrees at 8 bases. The trim removed 4 bases at V and 5 bases at J, leaving 0 bases unmatched. The CDR3 has 13 residues. Looked up from germline, CDR1 is MNHNY and CDR2 is SVGAGI (reference sequence). The DNA for the CDR3 is TGTGCCAGCAGTTGGACAGGGAATGAAAAACTGTTTTTT. Translated, it gives CASSWTGNEKLFF.

The chain is built from TRBV24-1 and TRBJ2-3; D uncertain. CDR3 length: 13 residues. Trimming stripped 4 bases from V and 4 bases from J, with 8 bases between. Germline V gene data show CDR1 as KGHDR and CDR2 as SFDVKD. The CDR3 DNA reads TGTGCCACCAGTGAGGCCGCGGCAGATACGCAGTATTTT. Its protein product is CATSEAAADTQYF.

The gene calls are TRBV29-1 and TRBJ2-5; D uncertain. V was clipped by 5 bases and J by 5 bases, with 18 bases between them. This CDR3 has 14 amino acids. Per the germline V gene, CDR1 is SQVTM and CDR2 is ANQGSEA. Here the CDR3 DNA reads TGCAGCGTTCGGCCGGGTTCCAAGAGGGAGACCCAGTACTTC. Encoded protein: CSVRPGSKRETQYF.

This clone is a singleton in its sample. The V call is TRBV10-3, the J call TRBJ1-4; weak D call: TRBD1 (6 bases). The CDR3 loop spans 14 amino acids. In germline, CDR1 is ENHRY, CDR2 SYGVKD. V lost 8 bases and J 5 bases, leaving 15 bases between the germline ends. Here the CDR3 DNA reads TGTGCCATCTCTCCGGACAGTGAGAATGAAAAACTGTTTTTT. Its protein is CAISPDSENEKLFF.

The V gene is TRBV6-2 or TRBV6-3, the J gene TRBJ2-3; the D gene is possibly TRBD2 (6 bases). V was pared by 2 bases and J by 3 bases, with 21 bases between. Germline CDR1 reads MNHEY; CDR2 reads SVGEGT. The CDR3 runs 18 residues. CDR3 sequence reads: CASSYNRDSRTTTDTQYF. In DNA, the CDR3 is TGTGCCAGCAGTTACAACCGGGACTCCAGAACCACTACAGATACGCAGTATTTT.

This clone was detected many times. The chain uses TRBV27 and TRBJ1-2; D is possibly TRBD1 (6 bases). Germline V gives CDR1 MNHEY, CDR2 SMNVEV (reference sequence). The CDR3 extends over 13 amino acids. Trimming took 5 bases from V and 6 from J, leaving 13 bases between them. For the CDR3, the DNA is TGTGCCAGCAGTCGGTGGGACACGCATGGCTACACCTTC. Its protein product is CASSRWDTHGYTF.

The V gene is TRBV7-3, the J gene TRBJ2-2; weak D call: TRBD2 (6 bases). This CDR3 comprises 16 residues. The germline V and J ends were trimmed by 1 base and 4 bases, with 13 bases remaining between them. CDR1 SGHTA and CDR2 FQGTGA come from the germline V gene. The CDR3 DNA follows: TGTGCCAGCAGCTTAAGCGGTTCTAGCGTCACCGGGGAGCTGTTTTTT. This encodes CASSLSGSSVTGELFF.

CDR3 sequence reads: CASSPGQGVYTF. The CDR3 bases are TGTGCCAGCAGTCCGGGACAGGGTGTTTACACCTTC. The chain recombines TRBV25-1 with TRBJ1-2; 9 bases map to TRBD1. Trimming cost V 5 bases and J 11 bases; bases outside gene matches: 6. The germline CDR1 and CDR2 sequences are MGHDK and SYGVNS. This CDR3 region has 12 residues.

The V call is TRBV6-5, the J call TRBJ1-1; D is unclear. CDR1 and CDR2 from the germline V gene are MNHEY and SVGAGI. Trimming took off 0 bases at V and 5 bases at J, with 13 bases between the two ends. The CDR3 consists of 15 residues. Here the CDR3 reads CASSYSKVARTEAFF. The CDR3 DNA sequence: TGTGCCAGCAGTTACTCCAAGGTAGCGAGGACTGAAGCTTTCTTT.

V usage is TRBV27 and J usage is TRBJ1-5; D ambiguous. Germline-derived CDR1 and CDR2 are MNHEY and SMNVEV (reference sequence). The CDR3 is 14 residues long. The V end was cut by 3 bases, the J end by 11 bases, with 17 bases between. CDR3 sequence reads: CASSLGSAGAAQHF. CDR3 coding DNA: TGTGCCAGCAGTTTGGGCTCTGCGGGCGCAGCCCAGCATTTT.

This CDR3 is CASSREAGDEQYF. The CDR3 DNA reads as TGTGCCAGCAGCCGTGAAGCGGGGGACGAGCAGTACTTC. This sequence joins TRBV11-2 and TRBJ2-7; 8 bases agree with TRBD2. V dropped 5 bases and J dropped 5; count of bases not matched to a gene: 5. This CDR3 comprises 13 residues. The V gene's germline CDR1 is SGHAT and CDR2 FQNNGV. Drawing the rest from reference TRBV11-2 and TRBJ2-7, the complete variable domain is EAGVAQSPRYKIIEKRQSVAFWCNPISGHATLYWYQQILGQGPKLLIQFQNNGVVDDSQLPKDRFSAERLKGVDSTLKIQPAKLEDSAVYLCASSREAGDEQYFGPGTRLTVT.

The rearrangement uses TRBV4-1 and TRBJ1-3; D not certain. Trimming took 1 base from V and 4 from J, leaving 23 bases between them. The CDR3 extends over 19 amino acids. Germline V gene data show CDR1 as MGHRA and CDR2 as YSYEKL. The CDR3 spells CASSQVLDFARRSGNTIYF. CDR3 sequence (DNA): TGCGCCAGCAGCCAAGTGCTAGACTTCGCCAGGAGGTCAGGAAACACCATATATTTT.

This clone was detected once. The J gene is TRBJ1-1, the V gene TRBV7-9, with D possibly TRBD1 on 6 matching bases. The CDR3 spans 13 residues. Germline V gene data show CDR1 as SEHNR and CDR2 as FQNEAQ (reference sequence). The V end was cut by 6 bases, the J end by 4 bases, with 12 bases between. The CDR3 sequence is CASRLEGVTEAFF. For the CDR3, the DNA is TGTGCCAGCAGGCTAGAGGGGGTCACTGAAGCTTTCTTT.

The chain joins TRBV4-3 to TRBJ2-7; perhaps TRBD2 as D (7 bases). Germline values: CDR1 LGHNA, CDR2 YSLEER. V was shortened by 0 bases and J by 6 bases, with 12 bases between the two germline ends. The CDR3 has 14 amino acids. CDR3 DNA sequence: TGCGCCAGCAGCCAAGAAGGACTAGGGGGCGAGCAGTACTTC. This encodes CASSQEGLGGEQYF.

The CDR3 DNA reads TGTGCCAGCCGGGGATCGGGGTGGTATAGCAATCAGCCCCAGCATTTT. Translated: CASRGSGWYSNQPQHF. This chain connects TRBV21-1 to TRBJ1-5. TRBV21-1 constitutes a pseudogene. This CDR3 comprises 16 residues.

The rearrangement uses TRBV9 and TRBJ1-1; D might be TRBD1 (6 bases). The V end lost 1 base, the J end lost 3 bases, and 10 bases lay between the germline ends. The CDR3 is made up of 14 amino acids. Germline CDR1 reads SGDLS; CDR2 reads YYNGEE. For the CDR3, the DNA is TGTGCCAGCAGCGTATCGAAGGGGGACACTGAAGCTTTCTTT. It specifies CASSVSKGDTEAFF.

The chain employs TRBV30 and TRBJ1-3, with 7 bases fitting TRBD1. Unmatched junction bases numbered 6, after V lost 0 bases and J lost 4 bases. The CDR3 totals 15 residues. CDR1 is GTSNPN, CDR2 SVGIG, per germline (reference sequence). Written as DNA, the CDR3 is TGTGCCTGGAGTGTAGGCCAGGGGGAAGGAAACACCATATATTTT. Protein sequence: CAWSVGQGEGNTIYF.

CDR3 DNA: TGTGCCAGCAGCTTAGCCAACGAGCAGTACTTC. Its translation is CASSLANEQYF. The J gene is TRBJ2-7, the V gene TRBV11-2; D ambiguous. Germline-derived CDR1 and CDR2 are SGHAT and FQNNGV. This CDR3 contains 11 residues. V dropped 1 base and J dropped 5 bases, with 3 bases sitting between them. The whole variable domain, remainder taken from reference TRBV11-2 and TRBJ2-7, is EAGVAQSPRYKIIEKRQSVAFWCNPISGHATLYWYQQILGQGPKLLIQFQNNGVVDDSQLPKDRFSAERLKGVDSTLKIQPAKLEDSAVYLCASSLANEQYFGPGTRLTVT.

Remarks on this clone: Mismatch with germline at one junction end may stem from a read error. This sequence joins TRBV5-1 and TRBJ2-6; D possibly uses TRBD1 or TRBD2 (6 bases each). CDR3 size: 15 residues. Germline values: CDR1 SGHRS, CDR2 YFSETQ. CDR3 sequence (DNA): TGCGCCAGCAGCCTGGGGGGCTCTGGGGCCAACGTGCTGACTTTC. Encoded protein: CASSLGGSGANVLTF.

This chain uses TRBV6-1 with TRBJ1-3, with 8 nucleotides matching TRBD1. CDR1 is MNHNS and CDR2 is SASEGT in the germline V gene. The CDR3 loop spans 14 amino acids. V dropped 3 bases and J dropped 2; count of bases not matched to a gene: 0. In nucleotides, the CDR3 is TGTGCCAGCAGTGAGACAGGGGCTGGAAACACCATATATTTT. Translation: CASSETGAGNTIYF.

In its sample, this clone was seen a few times. V and J are TRBV11-3 and TRBJ2-7; D perhaps matches TRBD2 (5 bases). The CDR3 contains 16 residues. With 0 bases removed from V and 3 bases from J, the gap between germline ends came to 15 bases. CDR1 is SGHNT, CDR2 YENEEA, per germline. The CDR3 nucleotides are TGTGCCAGCAGCTTAGATCATTACGGGATGGGCTACGAGCAGTACTTC. Its protein product is CASSLDHYGMGYEQYF.

The chain is built from TRBV7-3 and TRBJ2-2; 7 nucleotides agree with TRBD1. J gave up 0 bases and V 1 base, and 5 bases lay outside the gene matches. This CDR3 has 17 residues. Germline CDR1 is SGHTA and CDR2 is FQGTGA. The CDR3 nucleotides are TGTGCCAGCAGCTTAAGAGGGGGCCTAGCGAACACCGGGGAGCTGTTTTTT. The encoded protein is CASSLRGGLANTGELFF.

Here the CDR3 DNA reads TGTGCCAGCAGCTGGCGACAGGGAAGGAACCGGGCCCATAACTATGGCTACACCTTC. Amino acid sequence: CASSWRQGRNRAHNYGYTF. The chain employs TRBV7-2 and TRBJ1-2, with 7 bases aligning to TRBD1. Germline V gene lookup returns CDR1 SGHTA and CDR2 FQGNSA. V lost 4 bases to trimming and J lost 1 base; unmatched junction nucleotides: 18. The CDR3 spans 19 residues.